A single sample is the source of the 27 T cell receptor beta chains below, sequenced in a study of T cells in Graves' hyperthyroidism and ophthalmopathy. RNA transcripts were the template for amplifying TCR beta CDR3 regions. The TCR CDR3 first-round RT-PCR relied on the HTBI primer set. Via MiXCR, TCRdb re-called the multiplex PCR reads, giving one row per CDR3 protein. The profile shows approximately 430,000 distinct CDR3 sequences, 15% to 19% of them singletons. Sequencing was carried out using blood. The receptors originated from a woman between 18 and 29 years old with Graves' hyperthyroidism.

This clonotype was detected many times. V and J are TRBV28 and TRBJ2-2; D uncertain. Germline V gene data show CDR1 as MDHEN and CDR2 as SYDVKM. V gave up 4 bases and J gave up 6 bases, with 12 bases separating them. There are 14 residues in the CDR3. The CDR3 reads CASSYPLVPGELFF. The CDR3 nucleotides read TGTGCCAGCAGTTACCCCCTTGTCCCCGGGGAGCTGTTTTTT.

Turning to this clonotype: It may be a read error: a sequence one base away is much more abundant. V gene TRBV20-1 combines with J gene TRBJ1-1, with a weak D call TRBD1 (6 bases). Germline-derived CDR1 and CDR2 are DFQATT and SNEGSKA (reference sequence). Trimming took 3 bases from V and 6 from J, leaving 17 bases between them. This CDR3 is built from 14 residues. The CDR3 region is CSARPTGSDAEAFF. Written as DNA, the CDR3 is TGCAGTGCTAGGCCCACAGGGAGCGACGCTGAAGCTTTCTTT.

This clonotype was observed many times. This chain links TRBV12-3 or TRBV12-4 with TRBJ2-3; 10 positions agree with TRBD1. The ends lost 6 bases at V and 1 base at J; junction bases unmatched: 4. This CDR3 comprises 15 residues. CDR3 amino acids: CASSWDRGGTDTQYF. The CDR3 nucleotides read TGTGCCAGCAGCTGGGACAGGGGCGGCACAGATACGCAGTATTTT.

This clonotype was seen at least ten times. The chain joins TRBV7-2 to TRBJ2-7; TRBD2 aligns across 10 bases. Trimming at V came to 2 bases and at J to 5 bases, leaving 6 bases not matched to a gene. The germline gives CDR1 SGHTA, CDR2 FQGNSA. There are 15 residues in the CDR3. CDR3 loop: CASSLFDSGRNEQYF. The DNA of the CDR3 is TGTGCCAGCAGCTTATTTGATAGCGGGAGGAACGAGCAGTACTTC. Supplemented by reference TRBV7-2 and TRBJ2-7, the full variable domain reads GAGVSQSPSNKVTEKGKDVELRCDPISGHTALYWYRQSLGQGLEFLIYFQGNSAPDKSGLPSDRFSAERTGGSVSTLTIQRTQQEDSAVYLCASSLFDSGRNEQYFGPGTRLTVT.

This chain links TRBV12-3 or TRBV12-4 with TRBJ1-4; D may be TRBD1 (5 bases). The CDR3 consists of 16 residues. The V end lost 6 bases, the J end lost 7 bases, and 21 bases lay between the germline ends. DNA for the CDR3: TGTGCCAGCAGCCACTGGGCCCGGGGCATAACTGAAAAACTGTTTTTT. Protein product: CASSHWARGITEKLFF.

The table lists this clonotype with many counts. J is TRBJ1-1 and V is TRBV19; D is perhaps TRBD1 (6 bases). The germline V gene has CDR1 LNHDA and CDR2 SQIVND (reference sequence). V gave up 3 bases and J gave up 7 bases, with 15 bases separating them. This CDR3 is built from 14 residues. In nucleotides, the CDR3 is TGTGCCAGTAGTATCGTCGGGCAGGGGCTTGAAGCTTTCTTT. Its protein is CASSIVGQGLEAFF.

This chain connects TRBV27 to TRBJ2-1; 7 positions agree with TRBD2. This CDR3 region has 14 residues. With 2 bases clipped from V and 9 bases from J, the junction kept 7 bases outside the gene matches. Per germline, CDR1 MNHEY and CDR2 SMNVEV (reference sequence). The CDR3 sequence is CASSLGGTGGEQFF. The CDR3 DNA sequence: TGTGCCAGCAGTTTAGGGGGGACGGGAGGTGAGCAGTTCTTC.

This clonotype was picked up many times. The chain has TRBV7-6 and TRBJ1-6; D remains ambiguous. The CDR3 runs 15 residues. The germline gives CDR1 SGHVS, CDR2 FNYEAQ. V was clipped by 0 bases and J by 4 bases, with 7 bases between them. The CDR3 is CASSLAGIYNSPLHF. In nucleotides, the CDR3 is TGTGCCAGCAGCTTAGCCGGGATTTATAATTCACCCCTCCACTTT. The variable domain in full, completed from reference TRBV7-6 and TRBJ1-6, reads GAGVSQSPRYKVTKRGQDVALRCDPISGHVSLYWYRQALGQGPEFLTYFNYEAQQDKSGLPNDRFSAERPEGSISTLTIQRTEQRDSAMYRCASSLAGIYNSPLHFGNGTRLTVT.

The table lists this clonotype with many counts. The chain combines TRBV18 with TRBJ2-1; D may correspond to TRBD1 or TRBD2 (6 bases each). V was shortened by 3 bases and J by 1 base, with 10 bases between the two germline ends. This CDR3 region has 15 residues. Per the germline V gene, CDR1 is KGHSH and CDR2 is LQKENI. CDR3 nucleotide sequence: TGTGCCAGCTCACCCCAGGGGAGGTCCTACAATGAGCAGTTCTTC. The encoded protein is CASSPQGRSYNEQFF.

This clonotype has at least ten counts. The chain uses TRBV20-1 and TRBJ2-7; TRBD1 might be the D (6 bases). The CDR3 extends over 13 amino acids. Germline assignment: CDR1 DFQATT and CDR2 SNEGSKA (reference sequence). V lost 3 bases, J lost 4 bases, and 13 bases lay in between. This chain's CDR3 is CSASPPTGYEQYF. CDR3 nucleotides: TGCAGTGCTAGCCCTCCGACAGGATACGAGCAGTACTTC.

This clonotype appeared many times. The J gene is TRBJ2-5, the V gene TRBV11-3; TRBD2 matches 8 bases. The V gene's germline CDR1 is SGHNT and CDR2 YENEEA. The CDR3 is made up of 15 amino acids. The junction had 5 bases not matched to a gene; V was cut back by 4 bases and J by 1 base. This CDR3 reads CASSSDSGAQETQYF. The CDR3 nucleotides are TGTGCCAGCAGCTCGGATAGCGGGGCCCAAGAGACCCAGTACTTC.

This clonotype was observed at least ten times. The chain uses TRBV19 and TRBJ2-1; 8 bases line up with TRBD2. In germline, CDR1 is LNHDA, CDR2 SQIVND (reference sequence). The CDR3 is 16 residues long. J lost 8 bases, V lost 5 bases, and 14 bases had no gene match. For the CDR3, the DNA is TGTGCCAGTAGTGCCCAAAAGGGACTAGTAGGCGATGAGCAGTTCTTC. Its translation: CASSAQKGLVGDEQFF.

This clonotype was observed a handful of times. The chain recombines TRBV4-1 with TRBJ2-3; TRBD2 matches 8 bases. Germline loops: CDR1 MGHRA, CDR2 YSYEKL. This CDR3 is built from 16 residues. Germline trimming cut 2 bases from V and 6 bases from J; bases unmatched to any gene: 10. This CDR3 is CASSQRGLESGDTQYF. CDR3 bases: TGCGCCAGCAGCCAAAGGGGACTAGAGTCAGGGGATACGCAGTATTTT.

This clonotype was seen repeatedly, ten times or more. The chain has TRBV25-1 and TRBJ1-4, with TRBD1 matching 11 bases. V shed 3 bases, J shed 8 bases, and the junction held 14 bases outside the gene matches. CDR3 length: 18 amino acids. Germline V gene lookup returns CDR1 MGHDK and CDR2 SYGVNS. CDR3 protein: CASSDPRTGGLFSEKLFF. The CDR3 nucleotides are TGTGCCAGCAGTGATCCTCGGACAGGGGGCCTATTTTCAGAAAAACTGTTTTTT.

This clonotype was seen many times. This sequence joins TRBV12-3 or TRBV12-4 and TRBJ2-1; TRBD2 aligns across 7 bases. The CDR3 sequence is 16 residues long. V dropped 5 bases and J dropped 3; count of bases not matched to a gene: 10. CDR3: CASSLRGESIYNEQFF. The DNA of the CDR3 is TGTGCCAGCAGTCTACGGGGGGAGTCGATCTACAATGAGCAGTTCTTC.

This chain connects TRBV29-1 to TRBJ2-2, with 11 bases aligning to TRBD1. Unmatched junction bases numbered 1, after V lost 7 bases and J lost 6 bases. The germline V gene has CDR1 SQVTM and CDR2 ANQGSEA. The CDR3 length is 12 residues. CDR3 nucleotides: TGCAGCGCGGGACAGGGGGCCGGGGAGCTGTTTTTT. It translates to CSAGQGAGELFF.

The chain couples TRBV12-3 or TRBV12-4 to TRBJ2-2; D is unclear. The CDR3 runs 13 residues. V was cut by 7 bases and J by 1 base, with 7 bases left in between. The CDR3 bases are TGTGCCAGCACTCGACAGAACACCGGGGAGCTGTTTTTT. This codes for CASTRQNTGELFF.

This clonotype was picked up a small number of times. The chain combines TRBV27 with TRBJ2-7; D perhaps matches TRBD1 (6 bases). Germline-derived CDR1 and CDR2 are MNHEY and SMNVEV (reference sequence). This CDR3 is 15 amino acids long. V lost 0 bases, J lost 6 bases, and 15 bases lay in between. CDR3 protein: CASSLSGTSAPEQYF. The CDR3 region has the DNA TGTGCCAGCAGTTTATCCGGGACATCGGCTCCCGAGCAGTACTTC.

This clonotype was seen at least ten times. V usage is TRBV20-1 and J usage is TRBJ2-1; 8 nucleotides line up with TRBD1. CDR1 and CDR2 (germline): DFQATT, SNEGSKA (reference sequence). This CDR3 region has 15 residues. J gave up 10 bases and V 2 bases, and 13 bases lay outside the gene matches. The CDR3 coding sequence is TGCAGTGCTAGATCGGGGACAGGCGGTATTGGAGAGCAGTTCTTC. It specifies CSARSGTGGIGEQFF.

This clonotype was detected many times. This chain links TRBV5-1 with TRBJ1-5; D might be TRBD1 (6 bases). CDR1 and CDR2 (germline): SGHRS, YFSETQ. The CDR3 contains 14 residues. V was cut by 0 bases and J by 2 bases, with 6 bases left in between. CDR3 residues: CASSLDRGNQPQHF. The DNA for the CDR3 is TGCGCCAGCAGCTTGGACAGGGGCAATCAGCCCCAGCATTTT.

This clonotype was counted at least ten times. The chain is built from TRBV10-3 and TRBJ1-1; 10 nucleotides agree with TRBD1. The CDR3 has 16 residues. Germline CDR1 ENHRY, CDR2 SYGVKD. Unmatched junction bases numbered 8, after V lost 2 bases and J lost 5 bases. CDR3 amino acids: CAISERGGQGTTEAFF. The CDR3 nucleotides read TGTGCCATCAGTGAGAGGGGGGGACAGGGGACGACTGAAGCTTTCTTT.

This chain connects TRBV15 to TRBJ2-2; no reliable D call. V lost 6 bases to trimming and J lost 6 bases, with 11 bases between them. The CDR3 length is 13 residues. Looked up from germline, CDR1 is LNHNV and CDR2 is YYDKDF (reference sequence). CDR3 coding DNA: TGTGCCACCAGGGTAGAACGGGCCGGGGAGCTGTTTTTT. It translates to CATRVERAGELFF.

This clonotype was picked up a small number of times. The genes are TRBV9 and TRBJ2-3, with 9 bases fitting TRBD2. The CDR3 length is 16 residues. V shed 1 base and J 4 bases; nucleotides not matched to a gene: 7. Germline CDR1 and CDR2: SGDLS and YYNGEE. CDR3 sequence (DNA): TGTGCCAGCAGCGTACGGCGGGGGGGCCGCGCAGATACGCAGTATTTT. This gives the protein CASSVRRGGRADTQYF.

This clonotype has at least ten counts. The gene calls are TRBV20-1 and TRBJ2-1; 10 nucleotides align to TRBD2. Germline V lookup: CDR1 DFQATT, CDR2 SNEGSKA (reference sequence). The CDR3 has 17 residues. After removal of 8 bases from V and 1 base from J, the junction contained 14 bases not matched to a gene. CDR3 sequence: CSSKGASGSQSYNEQFF. The CDR3 region has the DNA TGCAGTTCCAAGGGGGCTAGCGGGAGTCAATCCTACAATGAGCAGTTCTTC.

V gene TRBV5-4 combines with J gene TRBJ2-7; 12 bases line up with TRBD2. The CDR3 extends over 16 amino acids. J was trimmed by 4 bases and V by 4 bases; bases with no gene match: 9. The germline CDR1 and CDR2 sequences are SGHNT and YYREEE (reference sequence). This CDR3 is CASSHGTSGRGYEQYF. CDR3 bases: TGTGCCAGCAGCCACGGGACTAGCGGGCGAGGGTACGAGCAGTACTTC. The full variable domain, its missing parts supplied by reference TRBV5-4 and TRBJ2-7, is ETGVTQSPTHLIKTRGQQVTLRCSSQSGHNTVSWYQQALGQGPQFIFQYYREEENGRGNFPPRFSGLQFPNYSSELNVNALELDDSALYLCASSHGTSGRGYEQYFGPGTRLTVT.

Ten or more counts support this clonotype. The chain recombines TRBV9 with TRBJ2-3; no definite D call. Trimming left V 0 bases short and J 4 bases short, with 12 bases between. This CDR3 comprises 15 residues. From germline, CDR1 is SGDLS and CDR2 YYNGEE. The CDR3 region is CASSVEISPPDTQYF. The DNA for the CDR3 is TGTGCCAGCAGCGTAGAGATAAGCCCCCCAGATACGCAGTATTTT.

This clonotype was seen ten or more times. The CDR3: CASSVPGLAGGSVNEQFF. CDR3 DNA: TGTGCCAGCAGTGTGCCGGGACTAGCGGGAGGTTCGGTCAATGAGCAGTTCTTC. This chain uses TRBV2 with TRBJ2-1; 15 nucleotides agree with TRBD2. CDR1 is SNHLY, CDR2 FYNNEI, per germline. With 4 bases clipped from V and 6 bases from J, the junction kept 10 bases outside the gene matches. There are 18 residues in the CDR3. The whole variable domain, filled in from reference TRBV2 and TRBJ2-1, reads EPEVTQTPSHQVTQMGQEVILRCVPISNHLYFYWYRQILGQKVEFLVSFYNNEISEKSEIFDDQFSVERPDGSNFTLKIRSTKLEDSAMYFCASSVPGLAGGSVNEQFFGPGTRLTVL.